The 15 T cell receptor beta chains reported below all come from one sample, sequenced in a study of beta chain features in type 1 diabetes. As every portion of the isolated RNA was reverse transcribed, the sequencing read expressed TCRB transcripts. Assay used: immunoSEQ multiplex PCR; TCRdb lists only in-frame clones, some missing. The sample comprises roughly 330,000 clones, about 11% of which are singletons, and 0.015% to 0.02% rests with the top ten. Sequences were obtained from naive CD4+ T cells from blood. These receptors were obtained from a woman younger than 45 in good health.

This clone has only a few counts. CDR3 nucleotide sequence: TGTGCCAGCAGCTTTACGGGAGGGGCCAACGTCCTGACTTTC. The encoded protein is CASSFTGGANVLTF. The V call is TRBV7-2, the J call TRBJ2-6; D might be TRBD2 (5 bases). V was shortened by 3 bases and J by 4 bases, with 7 bases between the two germline ends. The CDR3 has 14 residues. Germline values: CDR1 SGHTA, CDR2 FQGNSA.

This clone came up a few times. This sequence joins TRBV5-1 and TRBJ2-5; D might be TRBD1 (5 bases). V was clipped by 0 bases and J by 2 bases, with 14 bases between them. This CDR3 comprises 16 residues. Germline assignment: CDR1 SGHRS and CDR2 YFSETQ. The CDR3 protein is CASSLAGTQGQETQYF. The CDR3, as DNA: TGCGCCAGCAGCTTGGCCGGAACCCAGGGTCAAGAGACCCAGTACTTC.

V usage is TRBV7-2 and J usage is TRBJ2-5; D gene unclear. With 1 base removed from V and 5 bases from J, the gap between germline ends came to 14 bases. Germline values: CDR1 SGHTA, CDR2 FQGNSA. This CDR3 is built from 15 residues. The CDR3 sequence is CASSLEGLELETQYF. CDR3 coding DNA: TGTGCCAGCAGCTTAGAAGGTTTGGAGTTGGAGACCCAGTACTTC.

The chain joins TRBV28 to TRBJ1-1; D is unclear. The CDR3 totals 14 residues. The V and J ends lost 6 bases and 6 bases respectively, with 17 bases between them. CDR1 and CDR2 from the germline V gene are MDHEN and SYDVKM. The CDR3 coding sequence is TGTGCCAGCAGAGACTATCGGCAGAATGCTGAAGCTTTCTTT. It translates to CASRDYRQNAEAFF.

This clone was detected only a few times. The V gene is TRBV6-5, the J gene TRBJ1-3, with TRBD1 as a possible D gene (6 bases). Per germline, CDR1 MNHEY and CDR2 SVGAGI. The CDR3 totals 15 residues. Between the trimmed V and J ends, which lost 0 bases and 0 bases, there was a span of 6 bases. The CDR3 loop is CASSYSQGSGNTIYF. CDR3 DNA: TGTGCCAGCAGTTACTCACAGGGCTCTGGAAACACCATATATTTT.

A few counts support this clone. V gene TRBV9 combines with J gene TRBJ2-7, with D unresolved. This CDR3 has 14 residues. CDR1 and CDR2 (germline): SGDLS, YYNGEE. V shed 0 bases and J shed 8 bases, with 15 bases lying between them. CDR3 bases: TGTGCCAGCAGCGTAGAAGCTTCGAGCGTAAAGCAGTACTTC. It is translated as CASSVEASSVKQYF.

The CDR3 here is CASSLGGGQGHYGYTF. The DNA for the CDR3 is TGTGCCAGCAGCTTGGGAGGCGGACAGGGGCACTATGGCTACACCTTC. The chain has TRBV5-4 and TRBJ1-2; 9 nucleotides align to TRBD1. The ends lost 0 bases at V and 3 bases at J; junction bases unmatched: 6. This CDR3 contains 16 residues. The germline CDR1 and CDR2 sequences are SGHNT and YYREEE (reference sequence).

This clone was detected a few times. The chain uses TRBV5-1 and TRBJ2-1; the match to TRBD2 covers 11 bases. The V gene's germline CDR1 is SGHRS and CDR2 YFSETQ. Trimming took 1 base from V and 8 from J; bases not matched to a gene: 17. The CDR3 loop spans 19 amino acids. Here the CDR3 reads CASSLWGTSGSGRVDEQFF. The CDR3 nucleotides read TGCGCCAGCAGCTTGTGGGGGACTAGCGGCTCAGGCCGGGTGGATGAGCAGTTCTTC. Full variable domain (rest looked up from reference TRBV5-1 and TRBJ2-1): KAGVTQTPRYLIKTRGQQVTLSCSPISGHRSVSWYQQTPGQGLQFLFEYFSETQRNKGNFPGRFSGRQFSNSRSEMNVSTLELGDSALYLCASSLWGTSGSGRVDEQFFGPGTRLTVL.

This clone was seen a handful of times. The chain carries TRBV7-3 and TRBJ2-3; D is ambiguous. The germline V gene has CDR1 SGHTA and CDR2 FQGTGA. The germline V and J ends were trimmed by 5 bases and 1 base, with 10 bases remaining between them. CDR3 length equals 14 residues. The CDR3: CASSPLVGTDTQYF. The CDR3, as DNA: TGTGCCAGCAGCCCGCTAGTCGGCACAGATACGCAGTATTTT.

This clone was counted only a few times. The chain is built from TRBV7-2 and TRBJ2-1; 9 bases agree with TRBD2. With V trimmed by 3 bases and J by 8 bases, 5 bases remained unmatched. Germline assignment: CDR1 SGHTA and CDR2 FQGNSA. The CDR3 consists of 14 residues. The CDR3 protein is CASSLSSGSDEQFF. The CDR3 DNA is TGTGCCAGCAGCTTGAGTAGCGGGAGCGATGAGCAGTTCTTC.

This clone was seen a few times. The chain couples TRBV11-2 to TRBJ2-1, with TRBD2 identical over 9 bases. This CDR3 has 16 residues. The germline gives CDR1 SGHAT, CDR2 FQNNGV. Germline trimming cut 8 bases from V and 9 bases from J; bases unmatched to any gene: 17. The DNA for the CDR3 is TGTGCCAGCCTGGCTGAGAGTAGCGGGAGAATGGGTGAGCAGTTCTTC. Translation gives CASLAESSGRMGEQFF. Looking up the rest from reference TRBV11-2 and TRBJ2-1 gives the full variable domain: EAGVAQSPRYKIIEKRQSVAFWCNPISGHATLYWYQQILGQGPKLLIQFQNNGVVDDSQLPKDRFSAERLKGVDSTLKIQPAKLEDSAVYLCASLAESSGRMGEQFFGPGTRLTVL.

This clone occurred a few times. The chain is built from TRBV7-2 and TRBJ2-7, with D possibly matching TRBD2 (6 bases). CDR1 is SGHTA, CDR2 FQGNSA, per germline. The CDR3 has 14 residues. V was trimmed by 0 bases and J by 5 bases, leaving 11 bases between them. The CDR3 region is CASSLAEGSDEQYF. The CDR3 DNA reads TGTGCCAGCAGCTTAGCGGAGGGGTCTGACGAGCAGTACTTC.

This clone was detected only a few times. The chain has TRBV7-9 and TRBJ2-5; a possible D gene is TRBD1 (5 bases). V lost 6 bases, J lost 2 bases, and 10 bases lay in between. Per germline, CDR1 SEHNR and CDR2 FQNEAQ (reference sequence). The CDR3 is 13 amino acids. This chain's CDR3 is CASRSSGQETQYF. In DNA, the CDR3 is TGTGCCAGCAGATCGTCAGGGCAAGAGACCCAGTACTTC.

The chain combines TRBV28 with TRBJ2-5; D is undetermined. This CDR3 comprises 14 residues. The V end was cut by 2 bases, the J end by 0 bases, with 7 bases between. Germline V CDR1 and CDR2: MDHEN, SYDVKM. CDR3 in DNA: TGTGCCAGCAGTTTAACGAGTTACCAAGAGACCCAGTACTTC. This encodes CASSLTSYQETQYF.

Only a few counts were recorded for this clone. The V gene is TRBV7-6, the J gene TRBJ1-1; weak D call: TRBD1 (5 bases). The CDR3 runs 17 residues. The germline gives CDR1 SGHVS, CDR2 FNYEAQ. With 1 base removed from V and 1 base from J, the gap between germline ends came to 16 bases. For the CDR3, the DNA is TGTGCCAGCAGCTTAGGCCCAGGCAGGGTCCCGAACACTGAAGCTTTCTTT. Its translation: CASSLGPGRVPNTEAFF.